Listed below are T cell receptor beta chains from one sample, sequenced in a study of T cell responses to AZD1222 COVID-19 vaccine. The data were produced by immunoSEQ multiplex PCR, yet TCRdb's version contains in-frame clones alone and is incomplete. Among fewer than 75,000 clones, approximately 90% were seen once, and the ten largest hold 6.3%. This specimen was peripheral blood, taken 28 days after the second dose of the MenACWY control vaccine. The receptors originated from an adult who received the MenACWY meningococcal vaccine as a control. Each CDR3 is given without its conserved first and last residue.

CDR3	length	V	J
ASSSRDRDFSF	11	TRBV7-2	TRBJ1-1
SVLTDTQY	8	TRBV29-1	TRBJ2-3
ASSIQGSTEAF	11	TRBV19	TRBJ1-1
ASSIGPGTEAF	11	TRBV19	TRBJ1-1
ASSHPTKDTTEAF	13	TRBV5-4	TRBJ1-1
ASSYPTQGLEQY	12	TRBV28	TRBJ2-7
ASSLDEGMSYEQY	13	TRBV7-6	TRBJ2-7
ASSDPKNEQF	10	TRBV6-5	TRBJ2-1
ASSQVGTGGGGYT	13	TRBV4-1	TRBJ1-2
ASGLDAGGPPGELF	14	TRBV12-5	TRBJ2-2
ASNPLGTSGREDEQF	15	TRBV2	TRBJ2-1
ASNSGGFEPQH	11	TRBV2	TRBJ1-5
ASSGGTSGGRTQQY	14	TRBV9	TRBJ2-7
ASSLTGELF	9	TRBV11-2	TRBJ2-2
ASSLSPLH	8	TRBV5-1	TRBJ1-6
ASSLNSDEQY	10	TRBV7-9	TRBJ2-7
AISDLPGDEQY	11	TRBV10-3	TRBJ2-7